This is a list of T cell receptor beta chains from one sample in a study of cytotoxic CD8 clonotypes in ibrutinib-treated CLL. The data were produced by immunoSEQ multiplex PCR, yet TCRdb's version contains in-frame clones alone and is incomplete. The repertoire consists of some 84,000 clones, with more than 70% occurring once and the leading ten covering over 5%. This sample comprised PBMCs, obtained before ibrutinib treatment. The origin of the receptors is a human donor with chronic lymphocytic leukemia. The conserved cysteine and the conserved F or W are not part of the CDR3 here. Expanded clones get a size class; other rows say once, few or many, or leave the size out.

abundance	len	v_gene	CDR3aa
many	13	TRBV19	ASTISRQGSYEQY
NA	12	TRBV11-2	ASSLYTSGETQY
NA	9	TRBV7-2	ASRSEGEQY
NA	12	TRBV7-2	ASILGQLNTEAF
NA	11	TRBV15	ATSRDYDRALF
NA	14	TRBV5-1	ASSLVQGAEGNEQF
NA	19	TRBV4-3	ASSQDRWKGARAEGRETQY
NA	13	TRBV7-8	ASSLDSQPYNEQF
NA	13	TRBV7-2	ASSPRGGENTEAF
once	14	TRBV28	ASSTPQPASTDTQY
NA	11	TRBV19	ASSGQGDDEQY
NA	14	TRBV5-1	ASRDRTGGVTDTQY
NA	11	TRBV9	ASSVIGNYGYT
few	13	TRBV29-1	SVEGRAPGDTEAF
once	14	TRBV5-1	ASSLGTGSSYNEQF
few	13	TRBV5-4	ASSLDEASPYEQY
NA	16	TRBV27	ASSSRDRGRPGANVLT
NA	13	TRBV7-9	ASSLAREPVDEQY
NA	14	TRBV5-4	ASSLGGRSSYNEQF
many	14	TRBV4-3	ASSQIRGQATGELF
NA	13	TRBV7-2	ASSLDPGPNQPQH
NA	15	TRBV10-3	ATQPRAGTGFHQPQH
NA	12	TRBV11-2	ASSRTARAYEQY
NA	13	TRBV6-5	ASSYLAGGVYEQY
NA	13	TRBV18	ASSTRQWGNEKLF
once	10	TRBV28	ASRRQNTEAF
NA	14	TRBV5-1	ASSFAGTASSYEQY
NA	14	TRBV9	ASSASASGYTDTQY
NA	13	TRBV5-1	ASSLARQGNYEQY
NA	16	TRBV7-3	ASSLYSVGAGPYNEQF
few	11	TRBV14	ASSHLRGNTIY